The TCR beta chain under discussion was sequenced for a study of T cell responses to AZD1222 COVID-19 vaccine. Study summary: Analysis merged second doses at about 4 or about 12 weeks. Findings and caveats of the study: Recipients of two AZD1222 doses showed rising Spike-specific TCR breadth and depth.

Concerning this clone itself: The target antigen is unknown.

Using immunoSEQ multiplex PCR, the repertoire was profiled, and TCRdb retains in-frame clones only, with some absent. This table has fewer than 110,000 clones, about nine tenths appearing once. With 5 bases removed from V and 6 bases from J, the gap between germline ends came to 19 bases. This CDR3 has 15 residues. Germline-derived CDR1 and CDR2 are LGHDT and YNNKEL (reference sequence). V and J are TRBV3-1 (or the pseudogene TRBV3-2) and TRBJ1-1, with D unresolved. The receptor was isolated from an adult in good health. This specimen consisted of peripheral blood, obtained on day 0 of AZD1222 vaccination. The CDR3, as DNA: TGTGCCAGCAGCTCGTGGGCTAGCCCTCCTCCTGAAGCTTTCTTT. Protein: CASSSWASPPPEAFF.